This section outlines one T cell receptor (beta chain) sequence together with its context. Its antigen is as yet unknown. Blood genomic DNA input for TRB amplification was 250-500 ng. BIOMED2 TRB-A/B primer pools were used in multiplex TRB PCR. TCRdb called the multiplex PCR reads again in MiXCR, with one record for every CDR3 protein. Seen here are approximately 13,000 distinct CDR3 sequences, around 26% observed once, and the top ten hold 5.5% to 8.5%. The source of the sample is a study of T and B cells in COVID-19 patients. Turning to the study itself: Active-infection patients were older, median around 62 years, than recovered patients, median around 30 years.

The CDR3 consists of 15 residues. V shed 3 bases and J 3 bases; nucleotides not matched to a gene: 6. Germline loops: CDR1 SGHTA, CDR2 FQGNSA. Findings of the study overall: The recovered cohort had about 2,300 exclusive TCR clusters, including 30 to 40 low generation probability clusters. No sequencing was yet done of CD4+, regulatory or CD8+ subsets, or of SARS-CoV-2-responsive or tetramer+ sorted cells.

The chain employs TRBV7-2 and TRBJ2-7; 9 bases line up with TRBD2. The sequence came from a human donor who had recovered from COVID-19. The source material was blood. Here the CDR3 reads CASSLTSGDNYEQYF. The CDR3 DNA reads TGTGCCAGCAGCTTGACTAGCGGAGATAACTACGAGCAGTACTTC.